A single sample is the source of the 21 T cell receptor beta chains below, sequenced in a study of somatic mutations in cytotoxic T cells in rheumatoid arthritis. The method was immunoSEQ multiplex PCR; TCRdb's version includes in-frame clones alone and lacks a portion of them. The sample gives roughly 14,000 clones, 65% to 80% of which show up once; more than 13% is in the top ten. The sequencing sample was made of CD8+ T cells sorted from blood. These receptor sequences come from an adult with rheumatoid arthritis.

A remark on this clone: A junction boundary mismatches the germline segment, possibly from a read error. The CDR3 spells CASSGGLGLLNF. Written as DNA, the CDR3 is TGTGCCAGCAGCGGGGGTCTGGGGCTTTTAAACTTC. The rearrangement joins TRBV5-8 to TRBJ2-4; the D call may be TRBD1 or TRBD2 (5 bases each). The CDR3 is 12 amino acids. Germline V CDR1 and CDR2: SGHTS, YDEGEE. Drawing the rest from reference TRBV5-8 and TRBJ2-4, the complete variable domain is EAGVTQSPTHLIKTRGQQATLRCSPISGHTSVYWYQQALGLGLQFLLWYDEGEERNRGNFPPRFSGRQFPNYSSELNVNALELEDSALYLCASSGGLGLLNFGAGTRLSVL.

The gene calls are TRBV27 and TRBJ1-1; TRBD1 aligns across 8 bases. Germline V gene lookup returns CDR1 MNHEY and CDR2 SMNVEV (reference sequence). V dropped 4 bases and J dropped 5; count of bases not matched to a gene: 3. The CDR3 covers 13 residues. For the CDR3, the DNA is TGTGCCAGCAGTTCCTACAGGGGGACTGAAGCTTTCTTT. Translation gives CASSSYRGTEAFF.

This clone is medium-sized by share. The chain joins TRBV27 to TRBJ2-1, with a weak D call TRBD1 (6 bases). Germline loops: CDR1 MNHEY, CDR2 SMNVEV (reference sequence). The CDR3 runs 15 residues. V was shortened by 2 bases and J by 7 bases, with 15 bases between the two germline ends. The CDR3 loop reads CASSLSGGGLNEQFF. CDR3 DNA sequence: TGTGCCAGCAGTTTAAGTGGGGGCGGGTTGAATGAGCAGTTCTTC.

The V and J genes are TRBV7-9 and TRBJ1-2, with no clear D. The V gene's germline CDR1 is SEHNR and CDR2 FQNEAQ (reference sequence). This CDR3 has 14 residues. V was trimmed by 3 bases and J by 3 bases, leaving 11 bases between them. Here the CDR3 DNA reads TGTGCCAGCAGCTTTGTTAACAGCGACTATGGCTACACCTTC. Its translation: CASSFVNSDYGYTF.

The rearrangement uses TRBV27 and TRBJ2-5; 8 bases are a match to TRBD2. The better agreement between TRBJ2-7 and the DNA end casts doubt on the J call. Germline V lookup: CDR1 MNHEY, CDR2 SMNVEV (reference sequence). The CDR3 extends over 12 amino acids. CDR3 loop: CARCGRSYEQYF. For the CDR3, the DNA is TGTGCCAGGTGCGGGAGGAGCTACGAGCAGTACTTC.

V gene TRBV6-6 combines with J gene TRBJ1-1; no firm D call. The CDR3 length is 12 residues. Germline V lookup: CDR1 MNHNY, CDR2 SVGAGI (reference sequence). V was clipped by 1 base and J by 5 bases, with 5 bases between them. CDR3 loop: CASSYLGTEAFF. CDR3 bases: TGTGCCAGCAGTTACTTGGGGACTGAAGCTTTCTTT.

V gene TRBV6-5 combines with J gene TRBJ1-5; D remains unclear. There are 15 residues in the CDR3. Trimming shortened V by 5 bases and J by 0 bases, and 11 bases separated the two germline ends. The germline CDR1 and CDR2 sequences are MNHEY and SVGAGI. CDR3: CASSPFGDSNQPQHF. CDR3 in DNA: TGTGCCAGCAGTCCCTTCGGGGATAGCAATCAGCCCCAGCATTTT.

The count of this clone is one. The genes are TRBV13 and TRBJ1-2; the D is unclear. Germline-derived CDR1 and CDR2 are PRHDT and FYEKMQ (reference sequence). Trimming took 0 bases from V and 2 from J, leaving 13 bases between them. The CDR3 covers 16 residues. CDR3 DNA sequence: TGTGCCAGCAGCTTAGGACTTTCCACACTGAACTATGGCTACACCTTC. It codes for CASSLGLSTLNYGYTF.

This clone occurred a few times. The V gene is TRBV29-1, the J gene TRBJ2-7; either TRBD1 or TRBD2 may supply D (5 bases each). The ends were cut back, 6 bases at V and 4 bases at J, with 19 bases in the middle. In germline, CDR1 is SQVTM, CDR2 ANQGSEA. The CDR3 length is 14 residues. CDR3 DNA: TGCAGCGTGTCGGGATCCCACGAGGGGTACGAGCAGTACTTC. It codes for CSVSGSHEGYEQYF.

V is TRBV7-6 and J is TRBJ2-1; 9 positions agree with TRBD2. CDR1 is SGHVS and CDR2 is FNYEAQ in the germline V gene. Trimming cost V 3 bases and J 2 bases; bases outside gene matches: 5. The CDR3 contains 16 residues. The chain's CDR3 is CASSLAGTSPYNEQFF. CDR3 DNA: TGTGCCAGCAGCTTGGCTGGGACTAGCCCCTACAATGAGCAGTTCTTC.

The chain couples TRBV27 to TRBJ1-1, with 10 bases lining up with TRBD1. The trim removed 6 bases at V and 0 bases at J, leaving 10 bases unmatched. Germline CDR1 is MNHEY and CDR2 is SMNVEV (reference sequence). This CDR3 has 17 amino acids. DNA of the CDR3: TGTGCCAGCAGGCCACGGGGACAGGGGATCATGAACACTGAAGCTTTCTTT. Protein product: CASRPRGQGIMNTEAFF.

The sample holds a few counts of this clone. The chain couples TRBV12-2 to TRBJ2-7; TRBD2, the table's D call, was not compared with the DNA. TRBV12-2 counts as a pseudogene. The CDR3 is 15 amino acids. CDR3 DNA: TGTGCAAGTCGCCCGGGGGAGCGGGAGGGCGACGAGCAGTACTTC. Its translation: CASRPGEREGDEQYF.

The V call is TRBV27, the J call TRBJ1-2; TRBD1 agrees at 7 bases. The CDR3 totals 14 residues. Germline loops: CDR1 MNHEY, CDR2 SMNVEV (reference sequence). V dropped 7 bases and J dropped 9; count of bases not matched to a gene: 14. CDR3 in DNA: TGTGCCAGCATAGAACCGGGACAGCCTTGGAGCTACACCTTC. Encoded protein: CASIEPGQPWSYTF.

The J gene is TRBJ2-1, the V gene TRBV5-1; tentatively, D is TRBD1 (6 bases). Germline CDR1 SGHRS, CDR2 YFSETQ. The CDR3 has 14 amino acids. V was trimmed by 0 bases and J by 4 bases, leaving 8 bases between them. The CDR3 region has the DNA TGCGCCAGCAGCTTGGAAGGGGGATACAATGAGCAGTTCTTC. Residues: CASSLEGGYNEQFF.

The gene calls are TRBV19 and TRBJ2-7; perhaps D is TRBD1 or TRBD2 (5 bases each). V lost 1 base and J 1 base, leaving 14 bases between the germline ends. Germline CDR1 LNHDA, CDR2 SQIVND (reference sequence). This CDR3 contains 16 residues. This CDR3 reads CASSIVGGAASYEQYF. In nucleotides, the CDR3 is TGTGCCAGTAGTATAGTTGGGGGAGCGGCTTCCTACGAGCAGTACTTC.

The chain employs TRBV15 and TRBJ2-1; 7 positions match TRBD1. This CDR3 comprises 14 residues. Looked up from germline, CDR1 is LNHNV and CDR2 is YYDKDF (reference sequence). V gave up 4 bases and J gave up 3 bases; unmatched junction bases: 3. CDR3 DNA sequence: TGTGCCACCAGCAACGGGGACAGCTACAATGAGCAGTTCTTC. Its translation: CATSNGDSYNEQFF. Using reference TRBV15 and TRBJ2-1 for the parts outside the CDR3, the full variable domain is DAMVIQNPRYQVTQFGKPVTLSCSQTLNHNVMYWYQQKSSQAPKLLFHYYDKDFNNEADTPDNFQSRRPNTSFCFLDIRSPGLGDTAMYLCATSNGDSYNEQFFGPGTRLTVL.

This clone was seen only a few times. The chain links TRBV19 to TRBJ2-1; 10 bases agree with TRBD2. This CDR3 contains 13 residues. Trimming took 7 bases from V and 7 from J; bases not matched to a gene: 4. Looked up from germline, CDR1 is LNHDA and CDR2 is SQIVND (reference sequence). The CDR3 bases are TGTGCCAGTAACCCGGGACTAGCGAATGAGCAGTTCTTC. This gives the protein CASNPGLANEQFF.

The gene calls are TRBV2 and TRBJ1-4; D may be TRBD1 (5 bases). CDR1 and CDR2 (germline): SNHLY, FYNNEI. The V end was cut by 3 bases, the J end by 0 bases, with 14 bases between. The CDR3 runs 17 residues. Here the CDR3 reads CASSEKDIGATNEKLFF. The CDR3 DNA reads as TGTGCCAGCAGTGAGAAGGACATCGGTGCAACTAATGAAAAACTGTTTTTT.

V and J are TRBV7-9 and TRBJ2-1, with 8 bases that match TRBD1. V shed 7 bases and J 9 bases; nucleotides not matched to a gene: 17. This CDR3 contains 16 residues. CDR1 and CDR2 (germline): SEHNR, FQNEAQ (reference sequence). The chain's CDR3 is CASTKPGQGGSSEQFF. The CDR3 region has the DNA TGTGCCAGCACAAAGCCTGGACAGGGAGGTAGCAGTGAGCAGTTCTTC.

This clone was picked up one time. The gene calls are TRBV19 and TRBJ2-1, with D possibly called TRBD1 or TRBD2 (5 bases each). Germline V gene data show CDR1 as LNHDA and CDR2 as SQIVND (reference sequence). V shed 0 bases and J shed 4 bases, with 10 bases lying between them. The CDR3 covers 15 residues. CDR3 nucleotides: TGTGCCAGTAGTATAGATCTGGGACGGTACAATGAGCAGTTCTTC. This sequence encodes CASSIDLGRYNEQFF.

The rearrangement uses TRBV5-1 and TRBJ2-7, with D hard to call. The ends were cut back, 0 bases at V and 3 bases at J, with 19 bases in the middle. CDR1 SGHRS and CDR2 YFSETQ come from the germline V gene. The CDR3 spans 17 residues. The DNA for the CDR3 is TGCGCCAGCAGCTTGGTACTTCTTGGGCCAGAGAACTACGAGCAGTACTTC. Its translation is CASSLVLLGPENYEQYF.